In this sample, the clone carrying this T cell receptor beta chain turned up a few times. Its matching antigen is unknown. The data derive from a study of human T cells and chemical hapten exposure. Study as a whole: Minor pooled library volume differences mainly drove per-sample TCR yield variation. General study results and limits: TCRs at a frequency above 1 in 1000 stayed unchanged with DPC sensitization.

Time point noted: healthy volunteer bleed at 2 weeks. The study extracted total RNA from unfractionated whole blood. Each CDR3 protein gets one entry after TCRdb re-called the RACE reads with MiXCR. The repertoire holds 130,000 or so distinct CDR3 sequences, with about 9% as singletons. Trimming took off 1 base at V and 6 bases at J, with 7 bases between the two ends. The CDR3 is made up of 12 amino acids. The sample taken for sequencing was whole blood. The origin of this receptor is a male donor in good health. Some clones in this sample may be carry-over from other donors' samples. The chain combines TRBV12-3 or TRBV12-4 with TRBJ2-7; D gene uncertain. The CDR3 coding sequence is TGTGCCAGCAGTTTAGGTCACGGCGAGCAGTACTTC. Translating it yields CASSLGHGEQYF.